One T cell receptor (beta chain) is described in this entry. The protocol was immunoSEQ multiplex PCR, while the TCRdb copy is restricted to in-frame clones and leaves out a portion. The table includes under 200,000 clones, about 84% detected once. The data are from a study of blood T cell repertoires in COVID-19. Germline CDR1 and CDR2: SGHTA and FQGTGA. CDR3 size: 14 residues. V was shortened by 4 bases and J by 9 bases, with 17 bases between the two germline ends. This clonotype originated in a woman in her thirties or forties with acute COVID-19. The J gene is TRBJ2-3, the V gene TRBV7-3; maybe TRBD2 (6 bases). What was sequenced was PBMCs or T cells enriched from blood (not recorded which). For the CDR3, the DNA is TGTGCCAGCAGCTCCGCGGGTCCGGGAGACACGCAGTATTTT. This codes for CASSSAGPGDTQYF.